This is a list of T cell receptor beta chains from one sample in a study of blood T cell repertoires in COVID-19. Generated by immunoSEQ multiplex PCR, the TCRdb table keeps only in-frame clones and is missing some. The repertoire consists of about 62,000 clones, with about 75% occurring once and the leading ten covering around half. The material sequenced was PBMCs or T cells enriched from blood (not recorded which). These receptor sequences come from a woman aged 55-69 years who had been exposed to COVID-19. CDR3s include the opening cysteine and the closing phenylalanine or tryptophan. The D gene is left open where the match is weak. A clone size is listed for some rows: how often the clone was seen (once, few, many), or a class if it is expanded.

CDR3 length	D gene	clone size	J gene	V gene	CDR3 protein	CDR3 DNA
16	-	-	TRBJ1-2	TRBV23-1	CASSTPAKDTHYGYTF	TGCGCCAGCAGTACCCCCGCAAAGGACACACACTATGGCTACACCTTC
14	TRBD2	once	TRBJ2-7	TRBV7-3	CASSLAGGPQEQYF	TGTGCCAGCAGCTTAGCGGGGGGCCCCCAGGAGCAGTACTTC
12	-	-	TRBJ2-1	TRBV29-1	CSVREGYNEQFF	TGCAGCGTTCGCGAGGGCTACAATGAGCAGTTCTTC
11	-	-	TRBJ2-5	TRBV7-6	CASSPQETQYF	TGTGCCAGCAGCCCTCAAGAGACCCAGTACTTC
17	TRBD1	once	TRBJ2-7	TRBV19	CASSSFEGGWADEVQYF	TGTGCCAGTAGCAGTTTCGAAGGGGGCTGGGCGGACGAAGTGCAGTACTTC
13	TRBD1	-	TRBJ2-7	TRBV11-3	CASSAGTGVEQYF	TGTGCCAGCAGCGCCGGGACAGGGGTAGAGCAGTACTTC
15	-	-	TRBJ2-1	TRBV11-2	CASSLDRASYNEQFF	TGTGCCAGCAGCCTCGACAGAGCCTCCTACAATGAGCAGTTCTTC
17	TRBD2	-	TRBJ2-7	TRBV19	CASSPLKQAGETYEQYF	TGTGCCAGTAGTCCCTTAAAACAAGCGGGAGAGACCTACGAGCAGTACTTC
15	TRBD1	once	TRBJ1-6	TRBV30	CAWSPGTGVRSPLHF	TGTGCCTGGAGTCCCGGGACAGGGGTACGGTCACCCCTCCACTTT
14	-	-	TRBJ2-7	TRBV10-2	CASTTPERQYEQYF	TGCGCCAGCACTACTCCCGAGAGGCAGTACGAGCAGTACTTC
11	-	-	TRBJ1-2	TRBV7-8	CASATERSYTF	TGTGCCAGCGCCACAGAGCGGAGCTATACCTTC
17	-	-	TRBJ1-2	TRBV28	CASTSKLGGGYIYGYTF	TGTGCCAGCACCTCAAAATTAGGCGGGGGTTACATTTATGGCTACACCTTC
13	-	-	TRBJ1-1	TRBV28	CASNRGLDTEAFF	TGTGCCAGTAACCGGGGACTAGACACTGAAGCTTTCTTT
16	TRBD1	-	TRBJ1-2	TRBV9	CASSVALGQGASGYTF	TGTGCCAGCAGCGTAGCTCTGGGACAGGGGGCTTCTGGCTACACCTTC
13	-	once	TRBJ1-5	TRBV28	CASIPGGYQPQHF	TGTGCCAGCATTCCCGGGGGGTATCAGCCCCAGCATTTT
15	-	few	TRBJ1-3	TRBV3-1/TRBV3-2	CASSRRGDSGNTIYF	TGTGCCAGCAGCCGACGGGGAGACTCTGGAAACACCATATATTTT
14	-	-	TRBJ2-6	TRBV7-3	CASSLGSGVNVLTF	TGTGCCAGCAGCTTAGGGAGTGGGGTCAACGTCCTGACTTTC
18	TRBD1	few	TRBJ1-5	TRBV3-1/TRBV3-2	CASSPRQGRVYSNQPQHF	TGTGCCAGCAGCCCGAGACAGGGTAGGGTGTATAGCAATCAGCCCCAGCATTTT
14	-	many	TRBJ1-5	TRBV2	CASSEIQGGQPQHF	TGTGCCAGCAGTGAAATACAGGGCGGTCAGCCCCAGCATTTT
13	TRBD1	once	TRBJ1-5	TRBV20-1	CSASKGQDQPQHF	TGCAGTGCTAGTAAGGGACAGGATCAGCCCCAGCATTTT
16	-	-	TRBJ2-2	TRBV11-3	CASSQTPGASGGELFF	TGTGCCAGCAGCCAGACCCCAGGGGCATCCGGCGGGGAGCTGTTTTTT
15	TRBD1	-	TRBJ1-5	TRBV28	CASSEGQGSNQPQHF	TGTGCCAGCAGTGAGGGACAGGGAAGCAATCAGCCCCAGCATTTT
13	TRBD1	-	TRBJ1-1	TRBV19	CASSIQGGGRAFF	TGTGCCAGTAGTATTCAAGGAGGGGGCCGGGCTTTCTTT
16	TRBD2	-	TRBJ2-1	TRBV28	CASSSTSGGTWQGQFF	TGTGCCAGCAGTTCGACTAGCGGGGGGACGTGGCAAGGGCAGTTCTTC
14	-	-	TRBJ2-3	TRBV2	CASSELASTDTQYF	TGTGCCAGCAGTGAACTTGCGAGCACAGATACGCAGTATTTT
16	TRBD2	-	TRBJ2-2	TRBV18	CASSPGGRGTTGELFF	TGTGCCAGCTCACCCGGAGGGCGGGGGACCACCGGGGAGCTGTTTTTT
12	-	few	TRBJ2-7	TRBV20-1	CSASGPGSEQYF	TGCAGTGCTAGTGGCCCGGGAAGCGAGCAGTACTTC
15	TRBD1	-	TRBJ1-2	TRBV30	CAWSGDRGGLLGYTF	TGTGCCTGGAGTGGCGACAGGGGCGGACTTCTGGGCTACACCTTC
15	-	-	TRBJ1-4	TRBV15	CATSTSQGANEKLFF	TGTGCCACCAGCACCTCGCAAGGGGCTAATGAAAAACTGTTTTTT
15	-	-	TRBJ1-6	TRBV3-1/TRBV3-2	CASSQTRGGNSPLHF	TGTGCCAGCAGCCAAACAAGGGGGGGTAATTCACCCCTCCACTTT
14	-	-	TRBJ1-6	TRBV5-5	CASTREGNNSPLHF	TGTGCCAGCACCCGAGAGGGAAATAATTCACCCCTCCACTTT
16	-	few	TRBJ1-5	TRBV27	CASAVDGRGGNQPQHF	TGTGCCAGCGCTGTCGATGGCAGGGGAGGCAATCAGCCCCAGCATTTT
13	TRBD1	-	TRBJ1-5	TRBV2	CASSVDRDQPQHF	TGTGCCAGCAGTGTGGACAGGGACCAGCCCCAGCATTTT
14	TRBD1	-	TRBJ1-2	TRBV28	CASSPPGQLYGYTF	TGTGCCAGCAGTCCCCCGGGACAGCTCTATGGCTACACCTTC
15	TRBD2	-	TRBJ2-5	TRBV9	CASSVAGGVGETQYF	TGTGCCAGCAGCGTAGCGGGAGGTGTTGGTGAGACCCAGTACTTC
13	-	-	TRBJ1-1	TRBV28	CASNLSGGDEAFF	TGTGCCAGCAACCTTAGCGGGGGTGATGAAGCTTTCTTT
13	TRBD1	-	TRBJ2-2	TRBV5-1	CASSLDRAGELFF	TGCGCCAGCAGTTTGGACAGGGCCGGGGAGCTGTTTTTT